A single T cell receptor beta chain is shown here with its context. The PCR contained 60 Vbeta and 13 Jbeta primers. Libraries were prepared by immunoSEQ multiplex PCR; TCRdb keeps only in-frame clonotypes and omits some of them. The repertoire holds tens of thousands of clones, with roughly 80% as singletons. This sample is drawn from a study of cytomegalovirus exposure and HLA in healthy donors. After removal of 2 bases from V and 0 bases from J, the junction contained 0 bases not matched to a gene. This CDR3 has 14 residues. Germline CDR1 LNHDA, CDR2 SQIVND (reference sequence). This sequence originates from a woman in her thirties or forties in good health and CMV-seropositive. The V and J genes are TRBV19 and TRBJ1-2; 7 bases match TRBD1. Sequences were obtained from PBMCs. The CDR3 loop is CASSIQGANYGYTF. The DNA of the CDR3 is TGTGCCAGTAGTATACAGGGGGCTAACTATGGCTACACCTTC.